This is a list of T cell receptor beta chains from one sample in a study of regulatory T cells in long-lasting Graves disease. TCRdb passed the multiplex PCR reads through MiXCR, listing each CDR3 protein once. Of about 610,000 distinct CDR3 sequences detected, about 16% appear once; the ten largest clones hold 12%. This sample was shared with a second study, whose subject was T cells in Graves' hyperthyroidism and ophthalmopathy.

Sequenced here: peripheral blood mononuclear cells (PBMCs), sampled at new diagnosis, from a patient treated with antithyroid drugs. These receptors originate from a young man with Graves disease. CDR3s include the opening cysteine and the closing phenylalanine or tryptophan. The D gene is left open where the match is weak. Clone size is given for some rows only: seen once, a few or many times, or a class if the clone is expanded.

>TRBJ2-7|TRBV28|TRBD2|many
CASSSRNGLAGVEQYF
TGTGCCAGCAGTTCCCGAAACGGGCTAGCGGGAGTCGAGCAGTACTTC
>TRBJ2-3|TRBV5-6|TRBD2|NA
CASSLVGGLAGYTQYF
TGTGCCAGCAGCTTGGTGGGGGGACTAGCCGGATATACGCAGTATTTT
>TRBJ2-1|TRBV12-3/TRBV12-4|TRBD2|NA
CASSLERRESSYNEQFF
TGTGCCAGCAGTTTAGAGAGGCGGGAGAGCTCCTACAATGAGCAGTTCTTC
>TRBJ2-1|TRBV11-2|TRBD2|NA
CASSLVLGGRGDEQFF
TGTGCCAGCAGCTTAGTGTTGGGCGGGAGGGGGGATGAGCAGTTCTTC
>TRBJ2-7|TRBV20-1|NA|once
CSARGSLGGVEQYF
TGCAGTGCTAGAGGATCCCTGGGTGGCGTCGAGCAGTACTTC
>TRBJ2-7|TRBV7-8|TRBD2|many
CASSLGGTKAYEQYF
TGTGCCAGCAGCTTAGGGGGGACTAAGGCCTACGAGCAGTACTTC
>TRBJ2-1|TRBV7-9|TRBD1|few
CASRQNPGTGGNEQFF
TGTGCCAGCAGGCAAAACCCCGGGACAGGAGGCAATGAGCAGTTCTTC
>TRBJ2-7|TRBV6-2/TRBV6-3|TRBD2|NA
CASSPASGKSYEQYF
TGTGCCAGCAGTCCCGCTAGCGGGAAGTCCTACGAGCAGTACTTC
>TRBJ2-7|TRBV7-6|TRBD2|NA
CASSLSGTSGSTYEQYF
TGTGCCAGCAGCTTAAGCGGGACTAGCGGGTCTACCTACGAGCAGTACTTC
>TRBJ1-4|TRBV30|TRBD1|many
CAWSVRQGALEKLFF
TGTGCCTGGAGTGTACGGCAGGGGGCTTTGGAAAAACTGTTTTTT
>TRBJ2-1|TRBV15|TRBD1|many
CATSSPGQGKVDNEQFF
TGTGCCACCAGCAGCCCCGGACAGGGGAAGGTAGACAATGAGCAGTTCTTC
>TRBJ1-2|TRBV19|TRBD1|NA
CASHRGLRDYGYTF
TGTGCCAGCCACAGGGGCCTACGGGACTATGGCTACACCTTC
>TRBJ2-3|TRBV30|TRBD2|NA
CACGRENTDTQYF
TGTGCCTGCGGGAGGGAGAACACAGATACGCAGTATTTT
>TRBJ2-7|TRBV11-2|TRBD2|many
CASSMTSRSSYEQYF
TGTGCCAGCAGCATGACTAGCCGAAGCTCCTACGAGCAGTACTTC
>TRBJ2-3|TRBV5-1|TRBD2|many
CASSVSGGFTDTQYF
TGCGCCAGCAGTGTTAGCGGGGGATTCACAGATACGCAGTATTTT
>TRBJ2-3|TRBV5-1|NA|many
CASSLATHNTDTQYF
TGCGCCAGCAGCTTGGCCACGCATAACACAGATACGCAGTATTTT
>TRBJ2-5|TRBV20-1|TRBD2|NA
CSAFLAGVSETQYF
TGCAGTGCTTTTCTAGCGGGAGTATCAGAGACCCAGTACTTC
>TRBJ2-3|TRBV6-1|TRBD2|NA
CASILAGPNTDTQYF
TGTGCCAGCATCCTAGCGGGCCCAAACACAGATACGCAGTATTTT
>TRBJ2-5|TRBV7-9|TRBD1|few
CASSLTGTGEETQYF
TGTGCCAGCAGCTTAACTGGGACAGGGGAAGAGACCCAGTACTTC
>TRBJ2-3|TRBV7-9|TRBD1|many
CASSTGQGPQYF
TGTGCCAGCAGCACTGGACAGGGTCCGCAGTATTTT
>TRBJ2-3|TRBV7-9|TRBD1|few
CASSYTGADTQYF
TGTGCCAGCAGCTATACAGGGGCAGATACGCAGTATTTT
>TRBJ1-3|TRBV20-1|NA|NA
CSARTGLGNTIYF
TGCAGTGCTAGAACAGGTTTAGGAAACACCATATATTTT
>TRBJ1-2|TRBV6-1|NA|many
CASSSYRGYTF
TGTGCCAGCAGCTCCTACAGGGGCTACACCTTC
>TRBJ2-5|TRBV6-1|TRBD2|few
CASRGFGSGPYQETQYF
TGTGCCAGCAGGGGGTTTGGTAGCGGGCCGTACCAAGAGACCCAGTACTTC
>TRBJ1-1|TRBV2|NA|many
CASSEAGIMNTEAFF
TGTGCCAGCAGTGAAGCGGGCATTATGAACACTGAAGCTTTCTTT
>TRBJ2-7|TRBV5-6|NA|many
CASSRRVEQYF
TGTGCCAGCAGCCGGAGGGTCGAGCAGTACTTC
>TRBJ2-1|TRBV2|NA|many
CASSASSAYNEQFF
TGTGCCAGCAGTGCCTCTAGCGCCTACAATGAGCAGTTCTTC
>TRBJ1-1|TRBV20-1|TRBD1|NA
CSARNGQGWTEAFF
TGCAGTGCTAGAAACGGACAGGGATGGACTGAAGCTTTCTTT
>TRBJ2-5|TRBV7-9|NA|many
CASSSEGGRDETQYF
TGTGCCAGCAGCTCAGAGGGCGGAAGAGACGAGACCCAGTACTTC
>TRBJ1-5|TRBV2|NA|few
CASKEVADRNQPQHF
TGTGCCAGCAAAGAGGTAGCGGACCGCAATCAGCCCCAGCATTTT
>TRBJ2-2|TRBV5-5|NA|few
CASSLELAYTGELFF
TGTGCCAGCAGCTTGGAGCTAGCGTACACCGGGGAGCTGTTTTTT
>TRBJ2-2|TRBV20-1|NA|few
CSARDPPGELFF
TGCAGTGCTAGAGATCCTCCGGGGGAGCTGTTTTTT
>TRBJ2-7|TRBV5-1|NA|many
CASSLGTGLTYEQYF
TGCGCCAGCAGCTTGGGGACTGGTCTAACTTACGAGCAGTACTTC
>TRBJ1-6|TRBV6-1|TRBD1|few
CASSRTMTGAGNSPLHF
TGTGCCAGCAGTCGTACCATGACAGGGGCAGGGAATTCACCCCTCCACTTT
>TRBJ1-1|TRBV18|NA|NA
CASSPKRNTEAFF
TGTGCCAGCTCACCAAAAAGGAACACTGAAGCTTTCTTT
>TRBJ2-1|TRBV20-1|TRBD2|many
CSALTSGLSYNEQFF
TGCAGTGCTCTTACTAGCGGGCTCTCCTACAATGAGCAGTTCTTC
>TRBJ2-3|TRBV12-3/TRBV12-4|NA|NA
CASSLEGAVGDTQYF
TGTGCCAGCAGTTTGGAAGGGGCCGTTGGAGATACGCAGTATTTT
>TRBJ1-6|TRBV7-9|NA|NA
CASSRGESPLHF
TGTGCCAGCAGCAGGGGCGAGTCACCCCTCCACTTT
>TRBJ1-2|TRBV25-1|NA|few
CASSGRPGLYGYTF
TGTGCCAGCAGTGGCCGACCGGGGCTCTATGGCTACACCTTC
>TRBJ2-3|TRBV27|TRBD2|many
CASSFEREARSTDTQYF
TGTGCCAGCAGTTTCGAGCGGGAGGCTCGGAGCACAGATACGCAGTATTTT